The present entry profiles one T cell receptor beta chain with its context. From germline, CDR1 is LNHDA and CDR2 SQIVND (reference sequence). The CDR3 is 15 amino acids. After removal of 6 bases from V and 3 bases from J, the junction contained 7 bases not matched to a gene. Measured with immunoSEQ multiplex PCR; TCRdb has only the in-frame clones, and not every one. The repertoire holds roughly 150,000 clones, nearly 95% seen once, with under 6.5% in the top ten. The data belong to a study of T cell responses to AZD1222 COVID-19 vaccine. V usage is TRBV19 and J usage is TRBJ2-7; TRBD2 agrees at 11 bases. The TCR sequence derives from an adult in good health. Sequencing was performed on peripheral blood, taken on day 0 of AZD1222 vaccination. DNA of the CDR3: TGTGCCAGTAGCCCCGTAGCGGGAGGGGTCTACGAGCAGTACTTC. As protein: CASSPVAGGVYEQYF.